This T cell receptor (beta chain) was retrieved from a study of CD8 T cells in ankylosing spondylitis. V lost 4 bases and J lost 2, with 14 bases in between. This CDR3 contains 15 residues. Looked up from germline, CDR1 is SGHTA and CDR2 is FQGNSA. Overall study results and limits: Reports say disease-linked clones showed up significantly more in matched ankylosing spondylitis synovial fluid.

TCRdb independently ran MiXCR on the 5' RACE reads; one entry per CDR3 protein. The table lists around 320,000 distinct CDR3 sequences, about a fifth of them singletons, with 3.5% in the top ten. On this clonotype itself: Its antigen is still unknown.

The chain links TRBV7-2 to TRBJ1-1; D is unclear. Sequenced material: blood, either unsorted or a sorted T cell fraction (not recorded which). The TCR sequence derives from a female donor with ankylosing spondylitis or in good health (not recorded which). In DNA form, the CDR3 reads TGTGCCAGCAGCTCCCCAGGTAAGGGAAACACTGAAGCTTTCTTT. This translates into CASSSPGKGNTEAFF. Full variable domain (missing parts from reference TRBV7-2 and TRBJ1-1): GAGVSQSPSNKVTEKGKDVELRCDPISGHTALYWYRQSLGQGLEFLIYFQGNSAPDKSGLPSDRFSAERTGGSVSTLTIQRTQQEDSAVYLCASSSPGKGNTEAFFGQGTRLTVV.